A single sample is the source of the 26 T cell receptor beta chains below, sequenced in a study of T cell responses to AZD1222 COVID-19 vaccine. TCRdb's table, derived via immunoSEQ multiplex PCR, lists solely in-frame clones and lacks some. The sample includes 70,000 to 95,000 clones, approximately 88% of them seen just once. This specimen consisted of peripheral blood, obtained on day 0 of MenACWY control vaccination. Every receptor here comes from an adult in good health.

The V call is TRBV30, the J call TRBJ2-1, with 9 bases that match TRBD1. The trim removed 5 bases at V and 9 bases at J, leaving 2 bases unmatched. CDR1 and CDR2 (germline): GTSNPN, SVGIG (reference sequence). There are 11 residues in the CDR3. CDR3 coding DNA: TGTGCCTGGGCGGACAGGGGTGAGCAGTTCTTC. This gives the protein CAWADRGEQFF.

The chain couples TRBV7-2 to TRBJ1-4; no clear D. This CDR3 comprises 14 residues. V was trimmed by 2 bases and J by 6 bases, leaving 10 bases between them. Germline CDR1 is SGHTA and CDR2 is FQGNSA. The CDR3 loop reads CASSLFGTDEKLFF. In nucleotides, the CDR3 is TGTGCCAGCAGCTTATTTGGAACGGATGAAAAACTGTTTTTT.

The chain carries TRBV27 and TRBJ2-7, with 12 bases matching TRBD1. Germline CDR1 reads MNHEY; CDR2 reads SMNVEV (reference sequence). CDR3 size: 17 residues. The ends lost 6 bases at V and 7 bases at J; junction bases unmatched: 16. CDR3 sequence reads: CASRTQVPGQGAGEQYF. Here the CDR3 DNA reads TGTGCCAGCAGAACTCAGGTCCCGGGACAGGGGGCGGGTGAGCAGTACTTC.

The chain is built from TRBV28 and TRBJ1-3; D not certain. This CDR3 has 15 amino acids. CDR1 and CDR2 (germline): MDHEN, SYDVKM. The V end was cut by 6 bases, the J end by 0 bases, with 12 bases between. In DNA form, the CDR3 reads TGTGCCAGCAGCTCCCCCAACCGCTCTGGAAACACCATATATTTT. Translated, it gives CASSSPNRSGNTIYF.

The chain combines TRBV4-3 with TRBJ2-7; either TRBD1 or TRBD2 may supply D (5 bases each). Germline-derived CDR1 and CDR2 are LGHNA and YSLEER. The V end was cut by 1 base, the J end by 3 bases, with 16 bases between. The CDR3 spans 16 residues. The CDR3 reads CASSQAPGTADYEQYF. The CDR3 nucleotides read TGCGCCAGCAGCCAAGCACCCGGGACGGCTGACTACGAGCAGTACTTC.

CDR3 coding DNA: TGTGCCAGCAGTGTGACAGGGGAGGGTGGCTACACCTTC. This encodes CASSVTGEGGYTF. The gene calls are TRBV25-1 and TRBJ1-2, with 8 positions matching TRBD1. The trim removed 4 bases at V and 7 bases at J, leaving 5 bases unmatched. The CDR3 is 13 amino acids. Germline CDR1 MGHDK, CDR2 SYGVNS.

The rearrangement uses TRBV19 and TRBJ1-5; TRBD1 aligns across 7 bases. CDR3 size: 15 residues. V lost 6 bases to trimming and J lost 3 bases; unmatched junction nucleotides: 8. Germline assignment: CDR1 LNHDA and CDR2 SQIVND (reference sequence). The CDR3 reads CASSPDRRYNQPQHF. As DNA, the CDR3 is TGTGCCAGTAGCCCGGACAGGCGATACAATCAGCCCCAGCATTTT.

The chain combines TRBV9 with TRBJ2-3, with 11 bases aligning to TRBD1. This CDR3 is built from 15 residues. The V and J ends lost 4 bases and 6 bases, in that order; junction bases with no gene match: 7. Germline loops: CDR1 SGDLS, CDR2 YYNGEE. The CDR3 protein is CASSPGTGGLDTQYF. As DNA, the CDR3 is TGTGCCAGCAGCCCCGGGACAGGGGGATTGGATACGCAGTATTTT.

The chain uses TRBV5-1 and TRBJ1-2; 9 positions match TRBD1. Germline assignment: CDR1 SGHRS and CDR2 YFSETQ. The CDR3 spans 15 residues. Unmatched junction bases numbered 7, after V lost 0 bases and J lost 7 bases. DNA of the CDR3: TGCGCCAGCAGCTTGGAGGGACAGGGTATAGGTGGCTACACCTTC. It encodes CASSLEGQGIGGYTF.

J is TRBJ1-1 and V is TRBV10-3; 8 nucleotides align to TRBD1. This CDR3 has 14 residues. Germline assignment: CDR1 ENHRY and CDR2 SYGVKD. Unmatched junction bases numbered 8, after V lost 7 bases and J lost 4 bases. This chain's CDR3 is CAITPTGVATEAFF. CDR3 bases: TGTGCCATCACTCCGACAGGGGTGGCCACTGAAGCTTTCTTT.

The chain uses TRBV28 and TRBJ1-2, with TRBD1 matching 8 bases. The V gene end was trimmed by 4 bases and the J gene end by 6 bases; junction bases not matched to a gene: 13. Germline V lookup: CDR1 MDHEN, CDR2 SYDVKM. The CDR3 spans 16 residues. The CDR3 region is CASSYPGQERRDGYTF. For the CDR3, the DNA is TGTGCCAGCAGTTACCCGGGACAGGAGAGAAGGGATGGCTACACCTTC.

The chain joins TRBV5-8 to TRBJ1-3; D is unresolved. The CDR3 extends over 13 amino acids. V was clipped by 4 bases and J by 0 bases, with 5 bases between them. Germline CDR1 is SGHTS and CDR2 is YDEGEE. The CDR3 region is CASSRISGNTIYF. The DNA for the CDR3 is TGTGCCAGCAGCCGGATCTCTGGAAACACCATATATTTT.

The rearrangement joins TRBV4-3 to TRBJ2-3, with TRBD2 matching over 8 bases. With V trimmed by 1 base and J by 6 bases, 9 bases remained unmatched. Germline CDR1 reads LGHNA; CDR2 reads YSLEER. This CDR3 has 16 amino acids. As DNA, the CDR3 is TGCGCCAGCAGCCAAGTCCTAGCGGGTGGGGGGGATACGCAGTATTTT. Its protein product is CASSQVLAGGGDTQYF.

This rearrangement joins TRBV7-9 to TRBJ1-2, with unresolved D. CDR3 length equals 12 residues. Germline V lookup: CDR1 SEHNR, CDR2 FQNEAQ (reference sequence). The V end lost 4 bases, the J end lost 3 bases, and 6 bases lay between the germline ends. The CDR3 spells CASSWGDYGYTF. The CDR3 DNA sequence: TGTGCCAGCAGCTGGGGAGACTATGGCTACACCTTC.

This chain links TRBV19 with TRBJ2-7; 9 nucleotides match TRBD1. CDR1 is LNHDA, CDR2 SQIVND, per germline (reference sequence). This CDR3 region has 15 residues. The ends lost 6 bases at V and 6 bases at J; junction bases unmatched: 12. The CDR3 is CASSTGGWTGVEQYF. The CDR3 DNA sequence: TGTGCCAGTAGCACAGGGGGGTGGACAGGGGTCGAGCAGTACTTC.

V is TRBV4-3 and J is TRBJ1-4; perhaps TRBD1 as D (6 bases). V gave up 1 base and J gave up 8 bases, with 14 bases separating them. Germline-derived CDR1 and CDR2 are LGHNA and YSLEER. This CDR3 contains 15 residues. The CDR3 protein is CASSQVGTGLEKLFF. DNA for the CDR3: TGCGCCAGCAGCCAAGTTGGAACAGGGCTCGAAAAACTGTTTTTT.

This clone was found a few times. This chain joins TRBV24-1 and TRBJ2-5; D is ambiguous. From germline, CDR1 is KGHDR and CDR2 SFDVKD. The length of the CDR3 is 12 residues. Trimming stripped 9 bases from V and 1 base from J, with 8 bases between. The CDR3 loop reads CATSTSQETQYF. The CDR3 nucleotides read TGTGCCACCTCTACGTCCCAAGAGACCCAGTACTTC.

The rearrangement links TRBV28 to TRBJ1-2; D possibly corresponds to TRBD1 (5 bases). Germline V gene data show CDR1 as MDHEN and CDR2 as SYDVKM. The CDR3 contains 13 residues. V lost 5 bases, J lost 4 bases, and 11 bases lay in between. Written as DNA, the CDR3 is TGTGCCAGCAGTCCGCCAAGGGGCTATGGCTACACCTTC. It codes for CASSPPRGYGYTF.

The V and J genes are TRBV2 and TRBJ2-7; D is possibly TRBD1 (7 bases). The length of the CDR3 is 15 residues. Per germline, CDR1 SNHLY and CDR2 FYNNEI. V shed 4 bases and J shed 2 bases, with 15 bases lying between them. The CDR3 loop is CASSGLDQGAYEQYF. The DNA for the CDR3 is TGTGCCAGCAGTGGACTAGATCAGGGGGCCTACGAGCAGTACTTC.

The CDR3 DNA is TGCGCCAGCAGCCAAGACCGAGTAGCTGAAGCTTTCTTT. Residues: CASSQDRVAEAFF. The V and J genes are TRBV4-3 and TRBJ1-1; D remains ambiguous. Germline V gene data show CDR1 as LGHNA and CDR2 as YSLEER. The CDR3 sequence is 13 residues long. V was trimmed by 0 bases and J by 6 bases, leaving 8 bases between them.

This clone has only a few counts. CDR3 in DNA: TGCGCCAGCAGCTACGGTCTATACGGGGCTAACTATGGCTACACCTTC. This encodes CASSYGLYGANYGYTF. J is TRBJ1-2 and V is TRBV5-1; D is unresolved. Germline CDR1 is SGHRS and CDR2 is YFSETQ. The CDR3 spans 16 residues. V lost 3 bases and J 0 bases, leaving 15 bases between the germline ends.

The CDR3 region has the DNA TGTGCCAGCAGTCCGAGGGTCTGGGAGCAGTACTTC. Translating it yields CASSPRVWEQYF. J is TRBJ2-7 and V is TRBV6-6, with D perhaps TRBD2 (5 bases). This CDR3 region has 12 residues. Trimming removed 5 bases from V and 7 bases from J, with 12 bases in between. Germline V gives CDR1 MNHNY, CDR2 SVGAGI (reference sequence).

The chain carries TRBV30 and TRBJ1-1; D is possibly TRBD1 (5 bases). The germline V gene encodes CDR1 GTSNPN and CDR2 SVGIG (reference sequence). The CDR3 has 15 residues. V dropped 8 bases and J dropped 4 bases, with 23 bases sitting between them. This CDR3 reads CATKGQGRGGTEAFF. Here the CDR3 DNA reads TGTGCCACCAAGGGGCAGGGACGAGGTGGCACTGAAGCTTTCTTT.

The chain has TRBV13 and TRBJ2-5; D is unclear. This CDR3 is 13 amino acids long. Trimming removed 6 bases at V and 3 bases at J, with 11 bases between. CDR1 and CDR2 (germline): PRHDT, FYEKMQ (reference sequence). CDR3 nucleotides: TGTGCCAGCAGACCCCTAGGTAAAGAGACCCAGTACTTC. It encodes CASRPLGKETQYF.

In DNA form, the CDR3 reads TGTGCCAGCAGCCACGCGCGGCCCACAGATACGCAGTATTTT. As protein: CASSHARPTDTQYF. The J gene is TRBJ2-3, the V gene TRBV7-9, with D unclear. The CDR3 is made up of 14 amino acids. Germline CDR1 is SEHNR and CDR2 is FQNEAQ (reference sequence). The ends were cut back, 5 bases at V and 2 bases at J, with 11 bases in the middle.

The V and J genes are TRBV19 and TRBJ1-1; D is ambiguous. The CDR3 spans 9 residues. Between the trimmed V and J ends, which lost 3 bases and 11 bases, there was a span of 4 bases. The germline V gene has CDR1 LNHDA and CDR2 SQIVND (reference sequence). As DNA, the CDR3 is TGTGCCAGTAGTATTGGGGCTTTCTTT. Translated, it gives CASSIGAFF.